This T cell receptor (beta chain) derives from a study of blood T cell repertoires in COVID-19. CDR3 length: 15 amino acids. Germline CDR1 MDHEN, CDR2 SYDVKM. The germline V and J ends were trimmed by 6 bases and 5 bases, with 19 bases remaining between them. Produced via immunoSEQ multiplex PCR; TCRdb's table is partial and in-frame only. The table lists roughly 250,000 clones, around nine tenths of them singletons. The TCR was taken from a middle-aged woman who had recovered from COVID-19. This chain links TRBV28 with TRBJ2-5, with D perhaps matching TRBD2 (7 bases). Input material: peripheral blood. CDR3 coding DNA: TGTGCCAGCAGCCTCCTTGGGGGGGCCTTGGAGACCCAGTACTTC. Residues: CASSLLGGALETQYF. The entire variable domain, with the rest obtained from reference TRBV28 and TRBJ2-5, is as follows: DVKVTQSSRYLVKRTGEKVFLECVQDMDHENMFWYRQDPGLGLRLIYFSYDVKMKEKGDIPEGYSVSREKKERFSLILESASTNQTSMYLCASSLLGGALETQYFGPGTRLLVL.